A single sample gave rise to the 25 T cell receptor beta chains below, sequenced in a study of T cells in Graves' hyperthyroidism and ophthalmopathy. Regions amplified from RNA transcripts were the TCR beta CDR3 regions. Carried out on the TCR CDR3, a first-round RT-PCR used the HTBI primer set. TCRdb itself ran the multiplex PCR reads through MiXCR, one entry per CDR3 protein. The sample has about 580,000 distinct CDR3 sequences; 14% are singletons. The sequencing input was blood. Source of these receptors: a woman in her thirties with Graves' hyperthyroidism that later progressed to Graves' ophthalmopathy.

Turning to this clonotype: A much larger clone differs by one base, so this may be a read error. It is unclear where the CDR3 begins or ends on the DNA, so no DNA is shown, and the CDR3 is as TCRdb lists it. The chain employs TRBV2 and TRBJ2-3; the table's D call, TRBD1, was not checked against the DNA. Per the germline V gene, CDR1 is SNHLY and CDR2 is FYNNEI. The CDR3 extends over 14 residues, inclusive of both ends. The CDR3 loop reads CASSTSDGGYMQYF.

This clonotype was picked up many times. The chain recombines TRBV20-1 with TRBJ1-4; D ambiguous. Trimming left V 5 bases short and J 8 bases short, with 12 bases between. The germline CDR1 and CDR2 sequences are DFQATT and SNEGSKA (reference sequence). This CDR3 has 12 residues. The DNA of the CDR3 is TGCAGTGCTTCCAGACAACAGGAAAAACTGTTTTTT. Translating gives CSASRQQEKLFF.

This clonotype was found many times. The J gene is TRBJ2-1, the V gene TRBV13; TRBD2 might be the D (6 bases). V lost 5 bases to trimming and J lost 3 bases, with 11 bases between them. Germline CDR1 and CDR2: PRHDT and FYEKMQ (reference sequence). The CDR3 has 14 amino acids. CDR3 sequence (DNA): TGTGCCAGCAGCCCGGGCGGGGACTACAATGAGCAGTTCTTC. The encoded protein is CASSPGGDYNEQFF.

The V call is TRBV7-9, the J call TRBJ1-1; possibly TRBD1 for D (5 bases). This CDR3 has 15 amino acids. Trimming removed 1 base at V and 0 bases at J, with 9 bases between. Looked up from germline, CDR1 is SEHNR and CDR2 is FQNEAQ (reference sequence). CDR3 region: CASSLVQGMNTEAFF. The CDR3 nucleotides are TGTGCCAGCAGCTTAGTGCAGGGCATGAACACTGAAGCTTTCTTT.

The table lists this clonotype with many counts. This chain joins TRBV6-1 and TRBJ1-5; no reliable D call. Germline V CDR1 and CDR2: MNHNS, SASEGT. The V end lost 4 bases, the J end lost 3 bases, and 7 bases lay between the germline ends. The CDR3 covers 13 residues. The CDR3 region is CASSARDNQPQHF. Written as DNA, the CDR3 is TGTGCCAGCAGTGCCCGGGACAATCAGCCCCAGCATTTT.

This clonotype turned up a few times. The V gene is TRBV5-1, the J gene TRBJ2-1, with 10 bases fitting TRBD2. This CDR3 is built from 16 residues. Looked up from germline, CDR1 is SGHRS and CDR2 is YFSETQ. Trimming removed 5 bases from V and 0 bases from J; junction bases left unmatched: 5. The CDR3, as DNA: TGCGCCAGCAGAACGGCTAGCGGGAGCTCCTACAATGAGCAGTTCTTC. Amino acid sequence: CASRTASGSSYNEQFF.

The rearrangement uses TRBV12-3 or TRBV12-4 and TRBJ2-1, with D unresolved. This CDR3 has 16 amino acids. With 5 bases removed from V and 7 bases from J, the gap between germline ends came to 21 bases. CDR3 in amino acids: CASSTDGTGVPNEQFF. The CDR3 DNA reads as TGTGCCAGCAGTACCGACGGAACGGGTGTCCCTAATGAGCAGTTCTTC.

Turning to this clonotype: A much larger clone is a single base away; this may be a read error. The V call is TRBV10-3, the J call TRBJ2-1; no definite D call. There are 13 residues in the CDR3. The germline gives CDR1 ENHRY, CDR2 SYGVKD. This chain's CDR3 is CAIGSDPHNEQSF. The CDR3, as DNA: TGTGCCATCGGGTCCGACCCCCACAATGAGCAGTCCTTC.

In its sample, this clonotype was seen a few times. The chain is built from TRBV20-1 and TRBJ2-1; 11 nucleotides match TRBD2. This CDR3 spans 13 amino acids. In germline, CDR1 is DFQATT, CDR2 SNEGSKA (reference sequence). The CDR3 protein is CSPIAGGHLEQFF. In nucleotides, the CDR3 is TGCAGCCCAATAGCGGGAGGGCACCTTGAGCAGTTCTTC.

This clonotype was counted ten times or more. The genes are TRBV3-1 and TRBJ2-5, with D possibly being TRBD1 (6 bases). V lost 0 bases to trimming and J lost 9 bases, with 11 bases between them. In germline, CDR1 is LGHDT, CDR2 YNNKEL (reference sequence). This CDR3 is 13 amino acids long. The CDR3 DNA reads as TGTGCCAGCAGCCAAGATCTTACAGGGCCCCAGTACTTC. Protein sequence: CASSQDLTGPQYF.

The DNA of the CDR3 is TGTGCCAGCAGCCTTCCGAAGGGGGACGAGACCCAGTACTTC. Residues: CASSLPKGDETQYF. The rearrangement links TRBV7-9 to TRBJ2-5, with a weak D call TRBD1 (6 bases). Trimming removed 5 bases at V and 5 bases at J, with 15 bases between. Germline V gives CDR1 SEHNR, CDR2 FQNEAQ (reference sequence). The CDR3 is 14 residues long. Looking up the rest from reference TRBV7-9 and TRBJ2-5 gives the full variable domain: DTGVSQNPRHKITKRGQNVTFRCDPISEHNRLYWYRQTLGQGPEFLTYFQNEAQLEKSRLLSDRFSAERPKGSFSTLEIQRTEQGDSAMYLCASSLPKGDETQYFGPGTRLLVL.

In this sample, this clonotype turned up a few times. The CDR3 carries no conserved terminal phenylalanine or tryptophan, so it likely arises from a read error. This sequence joins TRBV2 and TRBJ2-2; 9 bases fit TRBD2. CDR3 length equals 18 residues. Germline lookup yields CDR1 SNHLY and CDR2 FYNNEI. Trimming at V came to 8 bases and at J to 5 bases, leaving 18 bases not matched to a gene. As DNA, the CDR3 is TGTGCCAGCGTCCCCGACTCGAGAGCGGGAGGTCAGACCGGGGAGCTGTTTCTT. It yields the protein CASVPDSRAGGQTGELFL.

V usage is TRBV2 and J usage is TRBJ1-3, with unresolved D. The CDR3 runs to 16 residues. V shed 6 bases and J shed 0 bases, with 15 bases lying between them. Per germline, CDR1 SNHLY and CDR2 FYNNEI. The CDR3 DNA follows: TGTGCCAGCAGAGCTAATCCCGGGTACTCTGGAAACACCATATATTTT. It translates to CASRANPGYSGNTIYF. The whole variable domain, filled in from reference TRBV2 and TRBJ1-3, reads EPEVTQTPSHQVTQMGQEVILRCVPISNHLYFYWYRQILGQKVEFLVSFYNNEISEKSEIFDDQFSVERPDGSNFTLKIRSTKLEDSAMYFCASRANPGYSGNTIYFGEGSWLTVV.

This clonotype was seen a few times. The J gene is TRBJ1-2, the V gene TRBV20-1; 9 bases are shared with TRBD1. Trimming at V came to 6 bases and at J to 6 bases, leaving 17 bases not matched to a gene. The CDR3 runs to 16 residues. Germline CDR1 and CDR2: DFQATT and SNEGSKA (reference sequence). The CDR3 reads CSASPGTGLGMNGYTF. DNA of the CDR3: TGCAGTGCCAGTCCCGGGACAGGGTTGGGGATGAATGGCTACACCTTC.

This clonotype appeared a few times. The chain uses TRBV4-1 and TRBJ2-7; D gene unclear. V was shortened by 0 bases and J by 1 base, with 7 bases between the two germline ends. Germline V gene sequence: CDR1 MGHRA, CDR2 YSYEKL. The CDR3 is made up of 14 amino acids. The CDR3 sequence: CASSQDALSYEQYF. DNA for the CDR3: TGCGCCAGCAGCCAAGACGCCTTGTCCTACGAGCAGTACTTC.

The chain combines TRBV6-4 with TRBJ2-7; the D call may be TRBD1 or TRBD2 (6 bases each). The CDR3 is made up of 13 amino acids. V lost 11 bases and J 0 bases, leaving 14 bases between the germline ends. Germline CDR1 reads MRHNA; CDR2 reads SNTAGT. CDR3 loop: CAVGGPVSYEQYF. CDR3 sequence (DNA): TGTGCCGTCGGGGGCCCTGTCTCCTACGAGCAGTACTTC.

This clonotype appeared a few times. The genes are TRBV5-1 and TRBJ2-3; no reliable D call. The germline V gene encodes CDR1 SGHRS and CDR2 YFSETQ. Deletions cut 3 bases from V and 6 bases from J, with 14 bases between. The CDR3 is 14 residues long. The CDR3, as DNA: TGCGCCAGCAGCTATGAACCCTTCGGGGATACGCAGTATTTT. Protein: CASSYEPFGDTQYF.

There are many counts of this clonotype. The rearrangement joins TRBV12-3 or TRBV12-4 to TRBJ2-5; possible D gene TRBD2, 6 bases. This CDR3 has 12 residues. Trimming pared 11 bases from V and 3 bases from J, leaving 13 bases between. CDR3 protein: CACATGEETQYF. In DNA form, the CDR3 reads TGTGCCTGCGCCACGGGAGAAGAGACCCAGTACTTC.

This clonotype came up many times. The chain links TRBV3-1 to TRBJ1-6; D uncertain. Germline V gene lookup returns CDR1 LGHDT and CDR2 YNNKEL (reference sequence). Deletions cut 0 bases from V and 6 bases from J, with 9 bases between. The CDR3 length is 15 residues. The CDR3 nucleotides read TGTGCCAGCAGCCAAGATGGGCAGGTTAATTCACCCCTCCACTTT. It encodes CASSQDGQVNSPLHF.

V gene TRBV28 combines with J gene TRBJ1-1; D gene uncertain. Germline loops: CDR1 MDHEN, CDR2 SYDVKM. Deletions cut 3 bases from V and 1 base from J, with 9 bases between. CDR3 length equals 14 residues. The chain's CDR3 is CASSFSQANTEAFF. The CDR3 nucleotides read TGTGCCAGCAGTTTCTCGCAGGCGAACACTGAAGCTTTCTTT.

This clonotype was found many times. The rearrangement uses TRBV12-3 or TRBV12-4 and TRBJ1-2, with 7 bases matching TRBD1. Losses at the gene ends were 6 bases for V and 4 bases for J; bases not matched to a gene: 11. The CDR3 runs to 15 residues. The CDR3 loop is CASSRTGISLYGYTF. The CDR3 DNA reads as TGTGCCAGCAGCCGGACAGGCATCTCTCTCTATGGCTACACCTTC.

The sample holds many counts of this clonotype. The genes are TRBV7-9 and TRBJ2-1, with 13 nucleotides matching TRBD2. The CDR3 covers 15 residues. Germline trimming cut 4 bases from V and 10 bases from J; bases unmatched to any gene: 7. Germline V gene sequence: CDR1 SEHNR, CDR2 FQNEAQ (reference sequence). CDR3 in DNA: TGTGCCAGCAGCTCACTAGCGGGAGGGCCTTGGGAGCAGTTCTTC. Protein: CASSSLAGGPWEQFF.

This clonotype was picked up a small number of times. This sequence may be a read error, since a much larger clone differs from it by one base. This chain links TRBV12-3 or TRBV12-4 with TRBJ2-1, with 14 bases fitting TRBD2. This CDR3 has 16 amino acids. The CDR3 here is CTSSLGGLAGEDEQFF. CDR3 sequence (DNA): TGTACCAGCAGTTTGGGGGGACTAGCGGGAGAGGATGAGCAGTTCTTC.

This clonotype was detected ten times or more. The chain couples TRBV12-3 or TRBV12-4 to TRBJ2-7, with 7 bases aligning to TRBD1. The CDR3 runs to 14 residues. V dropped 3 bases and J dropped 2; count of bases not matched to a gene: 4. CDR3 DNA: TGTGCCAGCAGTTTCGCCCAGGGGGCCTACGAGCAGTACTTC. Encoded protein: CASSFAQGAYEQYF.

This clonotype showed up many times. The gene calls are TRBV29-1 and TRBJ2-1; 8 nucleotides align to TRBD1. Germline V gene data show CDR1 as SQVTM and CDR2 as ANQGSEA. This CDR3 is 13 amino acids long. V trimming: 7 bases; J trimming: 4 bases; junction bases outside the gene matches: 6. CDR3 region: CSGGQEQYNEQFF. The CDR3 bases are TGCAGCGGGGGACAGGAACAATACAATGAGCAGTTCTTC.